A selection of T cell receptor beta chains follows, all from one sample in a study of monozygotic twins with inflammatory bowel disease. After re-calling the 5' RACE reads, TCRdb lists one entry per CDR3 protein, DNA absent. Its clone listing holds 200,000 to 250,000 distinct CDR3 sequences. The sequencing sample was made of blood. The receptors derive from a human donor with ulcerative colitis or Crohn's disease, or a healthy co-twin of an affected twin (not recorded which). CDR3s include the opening cysteine and the closing phenylalanine or tryptophan.

V	J	CDR3
TRBV21-1	TRBJ2-3	CASSKVTGLSTDTQYF
TRBV11-2	TRBJ2-2	CASSQGSEGELFF
TRBV5-5	TRBJ1-4	CASSLGGHRTFGEKLFF
TRBV4-1	TRBJ1-4	CASSQPLGVGKELFF
TRBV20-1	TRBJ1-4	CSARGWDEKLFF
TRBV25-1	TRBJ2-7	CASSWKYGSEQYF
TRBV5-1	TRBJ2-1	CASSLEGDRVPNEQFF
TRBV20-1	TRBJ1-2	CSARVAGAYGYTF
TRBV20-1	TRBJ1-6	CSARPPGTGVGPLHF
TRBV9	TRBJ2-7	CASSPWTGGGYEQYF
TRBV19	TRBJ1-6	CASSPEGIGSPLHF
TRBV12-3/TRBV12-4	TRBJ2-5	CASRLTTSGETQYF
TRBV7-9	TRBJ1-4	CASSLDGVGDEKLFF
TRBV20-1	TRBJ2-3	CSLRASGGDTQYF
TRBV27	TRBJ1-4	CASRTGDREKLFF
TRBV6-1	TRBJ1-3	CASSRGSGGNTIYF
TRBV25-1	TRBJ1-2	CASSETRESNYGYTF
TRBV5-1	TRBJ2-5	CASSPTGPQETQYF
TRBV2	TRBJ2-1	CASFKGQGAREQFF
TRBV19	TRBJ2-1	CASIQTGGLNNEQFF
TRBV25-1	TRBJ2-6	CASSDDRAGANVLTF
TRBV7-8	TRBJ1-1	CASSTTRGGNTEAFF
TRBV6-5	TRBJ1-6	CASSYSNRGNSPLHF
TRBV20-1	TRBJ2-1	CSAPRDRGHNEQFF
TRBV12-3/TRBV12-4	TRBJ2-5	CASRAASGGQETQYF
TRBV27	TRBJ2-7	CASSIHDRSYEQYF
TRBV5-6	TRBJ1-6	CASSLESRVGYSPLHF
TRBV14	TRBJ1-5	CASSQMGGGGSNQPQHF
TRBV20-1	TRBJ1-1	CSASKGGTEAFF
TRBV12-3/TRBV12-4	TRBJ1-5	CASSFRQGKSQPQHF